The 11 T cell receptor beta chains reported below all come from one sample, sequenced in a study of cytomegalovirus exposure and HLA in healthy donors. The study ran its PCR with 60 Vbeta and 13 Jbeta primers. TCRdb keeps only in-frame clones here, not all; method: immunoSEQ multiplex PCR. This table holds about 160,000 clones, 82% found once. Sequencing was carried out using PBMCs. These receptors all come from a girl aged 10-17 years in good health and CMV-seropositive.

This CDR3 is CASSRPPQWGRVEQYF. The CDR3 coding sequence is TGTGCCAGCAGTCGACCGCCGCAGTGGGGGAGGGTCGAGCAGTACTTC. V usage is TRBV27 and J usage is TRBJ2-7; 7 bases are a match to TRBD2. Trimming removed 5 bases from V and 6 bases from J; junction bases left unmatched: 16. The CDR3 spans 16 residues. Germline V gives CDR1 MNHEY, CDR2 SMNVEV (reference sequence).

The chain uses TRBV10-3 and TRBJ2-7, with 7 nucleotides matching TRBD2. CDR1 is ENHRY, CDR2 SYGVKD, per germline. J was trimmed by 0 bases and V by 0 bases; bases with no gene match: 5. The CDR3 runs 16 residues. CDR3 nucleotides: TGTGCCATCAGTGAGTCTTACTGGACTAGCTCCTACGAGCAGTACTTC. It is translated as CAISESYWTSSYEQYF.

The V and J genes are TRBV7-8 and TRBJ1-4; 8 bases align to TRBD1. CDR3 length equals 16 residues. The germline V gene has CDR1 SGHVS and CDR2 FQNEAQ. Trimming cost V 5 bases and J 9 bases; bases outside gene matches: 14. CDR3 sequence: CASSPQGSGQGKKLFF. Here the CDR3 DNA reads TGTGCCAGCAGCCCACAAGGTAGCGGACAGGGTAAAAAACTGTTTTTT.

This chain connects TRBV7-8 to TRBJ2-6, with D perhaps TRBD1 (5 bases). The V and J ends lost 0 bases and 0 bases respectively, with 12 bases between them. Looked up from germline, CDR1 is SGHVS and CDR2 is FQNEAQ. CDR3 size: 18 residues. CDR3 sequence reads: CASSLADTGSSGANVLTF. As DNA, the CDR3 is TGTGCCAGCAGCTTAGCGGACACTGGAAGCTCTGGGGCCAACGTCCTGACTTTC.

The chain carries TRBV5-1 and TRBJ1-1; 10 bases align to TRBD1. CDR1 is SGHRS, CDR2 YFSETQ, per germline. The CDR3 has 15 residues. With V trimmed by 7 bases and J by 6 bases, 12 bases remained unmatched. The CDR3 protein is CASRQGAQGGAEAFF. CDR3 coding DNA: TGCGCCAGCCGACAGGGGGCCCAAGGTGGGGCTGAAGCTTTCTTT.

The rearrangement joins TRBV18 to TRBJ2-1; TRBD2 matches 7 bases. Germline V gene sequence: CDR1 KGHSH, CDR2 LQKENI. The CDR3 is 15 residues long. V lost 1 base, J lost 3 bases, and 3 bases stayed unmatched. CDR3 sequence reads: CASSPLSGVYNEQFF. The CDR3 nucleotides read TGTGCCAGCTCACCACTAAGCGGGGTCTACAATGAGCAGTTCTTC.

The chain uses TRBV27 and TRBJ1-2; weak D call: TRBD1 (5 bases). Trimming pared 3 bases from V and 4 bases from J, leaving 12 bases between. Germline CDR1 is MNHEY and CDR2 is SMNVEV (reference sequence). The CDR3 extends over 14 amino acids. The CDR3 nucleotides read TGTGCCAGCAGTTTGCGGGGGACGGCCTATGGCTACACCTTC. Encoded protein: CASSLRGTAYGYTF.

J is TRBJ1-5 and V is TRBV7-9, with D maybe TRBD1 (5 bases). Trimming stripped 5 bases from V and 1 base from J, with 9 bases between. This CDR3 has 14 amino acids. The germline gives CDR1 SEHNR, CDR2 FQNEAQ (reference sequence). DNA for the CDR3: TGTGCCAGCAGCCCACAGGCGAGCAATCAGCCCCAGCATTTT. Encoded protein: CASSPQASNQPQHF.

The CDR3 protein is CAISDGTGGQAYSGNTIYF. CDR3 sequence (DNA): TGTGCCATCAGTGACGGGACAGGGGGCCAGGCCTACTCTGGAAACACCATATATTTT. The chain carries TRBV10-3 and TRBJ1-3; 12 nucleotides match TRBD1. Germline loops: CDR1 ENHRY, CDR2 SYGVKD. CDR3 length: 19 residues. J lost 0 bases, V lost 3 bases, and 9 bases had no gene match.

The rearrangement uses TRBV5-5 and TRBJ1-2; 8 positions match TRBD1. This CDR3 contains 13 residues. The V gene's germline CDR1 is SGHKS and CDR2 YYEKEE (reference sequence). V was clipped by 4 bases and J by 6 bases; unmatched bases: 5. CDR3 amino acids: CASSRTGIDGYTF. In nucleotides, the CDR3 is TGTGCCAGCAGCCGGACAGGGATCGATGGCTACACCTTC.

This rearrangement joins TRBV28 to TRBJ2-1; no clear D. The CDR3 sequence is 14 residues long. Trimming pared 6 bases from V and 4 bases from J, leaving 13 bases between. Germline CDR1 MDHEN, CDR2 SYDVKM. CDR3 in amino acids: CASRYNRVYNEQFF. CDR3 sequence (DNA): TGTGCCAGCAGATATAACCGGGTGTACAATGAGCAGTTCTTC.